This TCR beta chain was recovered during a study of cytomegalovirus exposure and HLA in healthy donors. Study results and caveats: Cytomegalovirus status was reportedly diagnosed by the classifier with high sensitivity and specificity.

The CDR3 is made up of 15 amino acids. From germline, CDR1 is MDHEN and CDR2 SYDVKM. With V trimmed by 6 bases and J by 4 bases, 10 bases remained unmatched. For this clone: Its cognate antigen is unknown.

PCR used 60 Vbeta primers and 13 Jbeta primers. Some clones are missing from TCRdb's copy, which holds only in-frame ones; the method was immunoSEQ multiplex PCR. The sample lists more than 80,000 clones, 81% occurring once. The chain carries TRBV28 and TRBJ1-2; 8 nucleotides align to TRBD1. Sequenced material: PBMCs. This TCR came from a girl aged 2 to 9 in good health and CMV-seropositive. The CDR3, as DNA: TGTGCCAGCAGCCTGCGTGGGGGACAGGTCTATGGCTACACCTTC. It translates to CASSLRGGQVYGYTF.